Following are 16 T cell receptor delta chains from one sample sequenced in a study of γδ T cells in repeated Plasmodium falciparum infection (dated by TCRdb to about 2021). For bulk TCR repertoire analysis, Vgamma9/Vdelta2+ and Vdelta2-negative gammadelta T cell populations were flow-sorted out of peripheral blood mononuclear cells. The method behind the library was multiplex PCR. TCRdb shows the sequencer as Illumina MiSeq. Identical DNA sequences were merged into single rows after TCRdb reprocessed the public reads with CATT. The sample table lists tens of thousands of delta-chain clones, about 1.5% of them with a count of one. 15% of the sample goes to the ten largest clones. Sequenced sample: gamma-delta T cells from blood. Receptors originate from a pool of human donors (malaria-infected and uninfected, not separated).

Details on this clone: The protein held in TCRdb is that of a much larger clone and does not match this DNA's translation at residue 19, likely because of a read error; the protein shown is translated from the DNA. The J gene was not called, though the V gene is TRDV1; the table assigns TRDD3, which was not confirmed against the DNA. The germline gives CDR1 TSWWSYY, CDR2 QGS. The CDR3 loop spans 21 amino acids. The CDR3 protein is CALGPLQPSILLGDATDKPIF. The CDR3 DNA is TGTGCTCTTGGTCCCCTCCAACCCTCCATCCTACTGGGGGATGCCACCGATAAACCCATCTTT.

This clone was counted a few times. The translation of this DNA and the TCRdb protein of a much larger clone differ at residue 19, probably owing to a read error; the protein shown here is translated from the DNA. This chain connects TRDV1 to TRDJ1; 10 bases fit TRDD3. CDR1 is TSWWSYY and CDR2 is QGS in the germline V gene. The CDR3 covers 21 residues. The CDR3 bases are TGTGCTCTTGGGGAAGTGAAGGTACTGGGGGATTGGCCCCCGTACACCGATAAACCCATCTTT. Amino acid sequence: CALGEVKVLGDWPPYTDKPIF.

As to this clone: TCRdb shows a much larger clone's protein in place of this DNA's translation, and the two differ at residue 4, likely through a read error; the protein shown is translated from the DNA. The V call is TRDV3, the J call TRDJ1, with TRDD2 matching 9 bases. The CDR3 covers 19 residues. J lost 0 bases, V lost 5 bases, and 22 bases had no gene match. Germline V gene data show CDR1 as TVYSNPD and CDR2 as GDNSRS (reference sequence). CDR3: CARAFLRTGVLGYTDKLIF. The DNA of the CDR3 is TGTGCCCGTGCCTTCCTACGTACTGGGGTGTTAGGGTACACCGATAAACTCATCTTT. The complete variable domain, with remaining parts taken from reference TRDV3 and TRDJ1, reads CDKVTQSSPDQTVASGSEVVLLCTYDTVYSNPDLFWYRIRPDYSFQFVFYGDNSRSEGADFTQGRFSVKHILTQKAFHLVISPVRTEDSATYYCARAFLRTGVLGYTDKLIFGKGTRVTVEP.

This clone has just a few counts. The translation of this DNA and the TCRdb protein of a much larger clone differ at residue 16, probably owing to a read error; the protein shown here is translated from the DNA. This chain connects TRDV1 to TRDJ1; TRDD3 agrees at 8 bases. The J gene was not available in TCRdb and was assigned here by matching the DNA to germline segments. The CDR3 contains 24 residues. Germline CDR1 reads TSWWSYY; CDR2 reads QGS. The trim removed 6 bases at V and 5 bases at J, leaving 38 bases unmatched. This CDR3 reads CALGPIPYATLFYWGFWGGDKLIF. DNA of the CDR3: TGTGCTCTTGGTCCGATTCCTTACGCTACTCTTTTTTACTGGGGGTTCTGGGGAGGAGATAAACTCATCTTT.

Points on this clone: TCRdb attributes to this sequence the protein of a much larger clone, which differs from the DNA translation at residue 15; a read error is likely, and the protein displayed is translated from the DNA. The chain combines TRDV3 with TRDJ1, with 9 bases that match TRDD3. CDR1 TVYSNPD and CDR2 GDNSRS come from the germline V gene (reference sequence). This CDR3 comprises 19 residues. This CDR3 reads CAFNYRRPYWGTYTGKLIF. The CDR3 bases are TGTGCCTTTAACTACCGACGCCCGTACTGGGGGACGTACACCGGTAAACTCATCTTT.

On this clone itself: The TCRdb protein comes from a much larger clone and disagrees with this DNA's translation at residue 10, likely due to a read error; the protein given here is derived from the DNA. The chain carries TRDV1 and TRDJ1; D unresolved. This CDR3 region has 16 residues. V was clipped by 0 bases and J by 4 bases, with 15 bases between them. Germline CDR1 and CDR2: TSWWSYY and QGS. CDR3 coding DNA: TGTGCTCTTGGGGAACTTATGGGAGGGGTACTCGATAAACTCATCTTT. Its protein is CALGELMGGVLDKLIF.

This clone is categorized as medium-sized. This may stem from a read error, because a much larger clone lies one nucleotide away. CDR3: CACDTVGGYAADKLIF. CDR3 in DNA: TGTGCCTGTGACACCGTTGGGGGATACGCAGCCGATAAACTCATCTTT. This chain uses TRDV2 with TRDJ1, with TRDD3 matching over 11 bases. V lost 0 bases, J lost 3 bases, and 5 bases stayed unmatched. The length of the CDR3 is 16 residues. In germline, CDR1 is GEAIGNYY, CDR2 EKD.

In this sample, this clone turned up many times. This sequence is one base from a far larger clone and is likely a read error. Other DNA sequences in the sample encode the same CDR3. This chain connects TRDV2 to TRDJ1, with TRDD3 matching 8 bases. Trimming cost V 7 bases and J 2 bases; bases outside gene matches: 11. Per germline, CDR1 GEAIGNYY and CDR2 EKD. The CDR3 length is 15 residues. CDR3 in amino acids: CACDALLGGTDKLIF. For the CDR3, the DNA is TGTGCCTGCGACGCCTTACTGGGGGGGACCGATAAACTCATCTTT.

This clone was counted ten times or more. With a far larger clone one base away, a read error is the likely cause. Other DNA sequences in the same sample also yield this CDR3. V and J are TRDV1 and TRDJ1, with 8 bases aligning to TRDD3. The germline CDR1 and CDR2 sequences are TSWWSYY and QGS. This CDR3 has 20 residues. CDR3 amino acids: CALGERGYAGDKGYTDKLIF. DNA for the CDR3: TGTGCTCTTGGGGAACGAGGCTACGCGGGGGATAAAGGGTACACCGATAAGCTCATCTTT.

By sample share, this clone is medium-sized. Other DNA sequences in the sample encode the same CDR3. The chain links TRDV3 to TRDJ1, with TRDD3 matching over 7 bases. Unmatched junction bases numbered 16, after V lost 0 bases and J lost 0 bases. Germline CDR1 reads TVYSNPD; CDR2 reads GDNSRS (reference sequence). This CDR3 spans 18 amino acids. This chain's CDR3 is CAFRGPSRDTSHTDKLIF. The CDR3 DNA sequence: TGTGCCTTTAGGGGTCCCTCAAGGGATACTTCCCACACCGATAAACTCATCTTT.

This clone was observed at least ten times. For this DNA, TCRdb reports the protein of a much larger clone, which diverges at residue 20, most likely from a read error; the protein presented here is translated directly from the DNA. CDR3 DNA: TGTGCCTTCAATCACCTTCTTCCTCCGTCGGTACTCTCAAATATCGGAGGTTGGAGACCCATCTTT. This gives the protein CAFNHLLPPSVLSNIGGWRPIF. This rearrangement joins TRDV3 to TRDJ1; a possible D gene is TRDD2 (6 bases). This CDR3 region has 22 residues. The V end was cut by 3 bases, the J end by 13 bases, with 51 bases between. Germline V gives CDR1 TVYSNPD, CDR2 GDNSRS (reference sequence).

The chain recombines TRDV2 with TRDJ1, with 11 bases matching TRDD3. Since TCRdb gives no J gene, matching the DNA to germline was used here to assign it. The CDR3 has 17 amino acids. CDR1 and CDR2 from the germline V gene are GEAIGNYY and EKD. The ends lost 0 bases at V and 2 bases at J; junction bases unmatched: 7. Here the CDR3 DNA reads TGTGCCTGTGACACCGTTACTGGGGGATATGGAACCGATAAACTCATCTTT. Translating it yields CACDTVTGGYGTDKLIF.

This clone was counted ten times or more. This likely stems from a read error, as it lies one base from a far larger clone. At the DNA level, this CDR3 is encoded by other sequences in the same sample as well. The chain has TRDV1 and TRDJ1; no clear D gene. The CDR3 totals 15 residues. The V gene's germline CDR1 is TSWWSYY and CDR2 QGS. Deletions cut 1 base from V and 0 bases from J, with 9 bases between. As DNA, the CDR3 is TGTGCTCTTGGGGAACGAGGAATACACACCGATAAACTCATCTTT. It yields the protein CALGERGIHTDKLIF.

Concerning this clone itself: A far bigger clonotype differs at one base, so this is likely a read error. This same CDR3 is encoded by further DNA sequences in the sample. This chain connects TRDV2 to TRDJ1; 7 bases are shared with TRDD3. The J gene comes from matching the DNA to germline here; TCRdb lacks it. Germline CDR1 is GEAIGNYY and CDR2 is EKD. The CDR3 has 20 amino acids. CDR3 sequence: CACDTVPRAGYPMYTDKLIF. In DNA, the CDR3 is TGTGCCTGTGACACGGTGCCCCGAGCGGGATACCCAATGTACACCGACAAACTCATCTTT.

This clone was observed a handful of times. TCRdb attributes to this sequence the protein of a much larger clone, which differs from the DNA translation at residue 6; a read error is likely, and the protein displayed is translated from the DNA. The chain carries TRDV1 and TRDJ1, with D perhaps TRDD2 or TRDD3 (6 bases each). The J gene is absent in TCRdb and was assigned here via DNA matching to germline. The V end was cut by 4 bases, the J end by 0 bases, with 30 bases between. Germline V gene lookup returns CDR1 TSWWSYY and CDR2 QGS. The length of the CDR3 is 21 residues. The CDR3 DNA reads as TGTGCTCTTGGGGCCCTGGGGAACCTTCCGTATATGGGAGTGTACACCGATAAACTCATCTTT. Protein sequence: CALGALGNLPYMGVYTDKLIF.

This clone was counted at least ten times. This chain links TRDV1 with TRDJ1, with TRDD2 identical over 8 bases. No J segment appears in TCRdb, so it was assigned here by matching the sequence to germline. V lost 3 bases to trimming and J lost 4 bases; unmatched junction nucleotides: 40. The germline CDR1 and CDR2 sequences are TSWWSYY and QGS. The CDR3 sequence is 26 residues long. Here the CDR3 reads CALGDPQVFLPYLFWGSRWEDDKLIF. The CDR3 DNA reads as TGTGCTCTTGGGGACCCCCAGGTCTTCCTACCTTACCTCTTCTGGGGATCCAGGTGGGAGGACGATAAACTCATCTTT.